The clone carrying this TCR beta chain came up once. The data were obtained in a study of blood T cell repertoires in COVID-19. Germline V gives CDR1 LGHDT, CDR2 YNNKEL (reference sequence). Trimming cost V 4 bases and J 3 bases, with 15 bases left between them. The CDR3 length is 16 residues. Produced via immunoSEQ multiplex PCR; TCRdb's table is partial and in-frame only. This sample has 68,000 or so clones, with 91% found just once. The sequenced sample consisted of peripheral blood. The clonotype comes from a man aged 35 to 55 with COVID-19, enrolled during active disease. V gene TRBV3-1 (or the pseudogene TRBV3-2) combines with J gene TRBJ2-2; maybe TRBD1 (6 bases). The CDR3 sequence is CASSLDRGIDTGELFF. The CDR3 DNA follows: TGTGCCAGCAGCCTAGATAGGGGGATTGACACCGGGGAGCTGTTTTTT.